The rows below give T cell receptor beta chains drawn from one sample of a study of shared clonotypes between healthy human individuals. Sequencing was performed with immunoSEQ multiplex PCR; in TCRdb, only in-frame clones are kept and a portion is missing. The table lists approximately 720,000 clones, under 95% of them singletons. The sequencing sample was made of naive CD8+ T cells sorted from blood. Receptors were obtained from a man between 25 and 39 years old in good health. CDR3s include the opening cysteine and the closing phenylalanine or tryptophan. Fields, in order: V gene, clone size, J gene, D gene, CDR3 DNA, CDR3 protein. A D gene is named only where the DNA matches it firmly. Expanded clones get a size class; other rows say once, few or many, or leave the size out.

TRBV25-1	once	TRBJ2-7	NA	TGTGCCAGCAGTGCCGGGCCCTACGAGCAGTACTTC	CASSAGPYEQYF
TRBV4-3	NA	TRBJ2-7	NA	TGCGCCAGCAGCCAAGATCGTGACGGCTCCTACGAGCAGTACTTC	CASSQDRDGSYEQYF
TRBV7-6	NA	TRBJ2-7	NA	TGTGCCAGCAGCCTATGGAATACGGGAGAGCCCTACGAGCAGTACTTC	CASSLWNTGEPYEQYF
TRBV7-9	NA	TRBJ1-1	NA	TGTGCCAGCAGCTTAACAGACAGACCGGAAGCTTTCTTT	CASSLTDRPEAFF
TRBV9	few	TRBJ2-7	TRBD1	TGTGCCAGCAGCGTCGGAGGACAGGGCTACGAGCAGTACTTC	CASSVGGQGYEQYF
TRBV2	NA	TRBJ2-7	NA	TGTGCCAGCAGTGACCTAGCTCACGAGCAGTACTTC	CASSDLAHEQYF
TRBV29-1	NA	TRBJ2-1	NA	TGCAGCGTTGGGGGGGAAAACTCCTACAATGAGCAGTTCTTC	CSVGGENSYNEQFF
TRBV30	NA	TRBJ1-2	TRBD1	TGTGCCTGGATGGCAGGGGGGTTGGGCTACACCTTC	CAWMAGGLGYTF
TRBV28	NA	TRBJ1-2	NA	TGTGCCAGCAGTTTGGAAGGAGCTTATGGCTACACCTTC	CASSLEGAYGYTF
TRBV19	NA	TRBJ1-2	NA	TGTGCCAGTACCGAAGTTGGAAGGTATGGCTACACCTTC	CASTEVGRYGYTF
TRBV7-8	NA	TRBJ2-1	TRBD2	TGTGCCAGCAGCCGCCCGCAGAGGCGGGAGTCCTACAATGAGCAGTTCTTC	CASSRPQRRESYNEQFF
TRBV7-9	NA	TRBJ2-7	NA	TGTGCCAGCAGCTTAGGCTTCTACGAGCAGTACTTC	CASSLGFYEQYF
TRBV7-9	NA	TRBJ1-5	TRBD1	TGTGCCAGCACCATGACAGGGGGCGGGCAGCCCCAGCATTTT	CASTMTGGGQPQHF
TRBV6-6	NA	TRBJ2-7	TRBD1	TGTGCCAGCAGTTATTCAGGGGGCGGTTCCTACGAGCAGTACTTC	CASSYSGGGSYEQYF
TRBV7-9	NA	TRBJ2-1	TRBD2	TGTGCCAGCAGCTCAGTAGCGGGTGGCAATGAGCAGTTCTTC	CASSSVAGGNEQFF
TRBV14	NA	TRBJ2-7	TRBD1	TGTGCCAGCAGCCACCGGACAGGGAATCCCTACGAGCAGTACTTC	CASSHRTGNPYEQYF
TRBV28	NA	TRBJ2-1	TRBD2	TGTGCCAGCAGTAATAGCGGGAGGGTCCGCAATGAGCAGTTCTTC	CASSNSGRVRNEQFF
TRBV9	once	TRBJ2-7	NA	TGTGCCAGCAGCGTAGACCAGACAACTTCCTACGAGCAGTACTTC	CASSVDQTTSYEQYF
TRBV9	NA	TRBJ2-3	NA	TGTGCCAGCAGCGTAGCTCAAGTCTTCGCCACAGATACGCAGTATTTT	CASSVAQVFATDTQYF
TRBV6-6	NA	TRBJ2-7	NA	TGTGCCAGCAGTTACTCCGCGAGGGGCTACTACGAGCAGTACTTC	CASSYSARGYYEQYF
TRBV11-2	NA	TRBJ1-5	TRBD1	TGTGCCAGCAGCCCAGGGACAGCTTATAGCAATCAGCCCCAGCATTTT	CASSPGTAYSNQPQHF
TRBV10-2	once	TRBJ2-5	NA	TGCGCCAGCAGTGAGATGGGGACGGAGACCCAGTACTTC	CASSEMGTETQYF
TRBV9	NA	TRBJ2-5	NA	TGTGCCAGCAGCGTAATGGGACTGCCCCAAGAGACCCAGTACTTC	CASSVMGLPQETQYF
TRBV7-9	once	TRBJ2-7	NA	TGTGCCAGCAGCCCCAATCCAAGGGACGAGCAGTACTTC	CASSPNPRDEQYF
TRBV7-9	once	TRBJ1-5	TRBD1	TGTGCCAGCAGCACAGGGGGCAGCCATCAGCCCCAGCATTTT	CASSTGGSHQPQHF
TRBV10-3	once	TRBJ2-3	NA	TGTGCCATCAGTGATGGGGCTCAGACAGATACGCAGTATTTT	CAISDGAQTDTQYF
TRBV28	NA	TRBJ2-1	NA	TGTGCCAGCAGCATCCTGACCAGGCTAAATGAGCAGTTCTTC	CASSILTRLNEQFF
TRBV11-2	NA	TRBJ2-7	NA	TGTGCCAGCAGCTTTGTTGCATACGAGCAGTACTTC	CASSFVAYEQYF
TRBV7-2	NA	TRBJ2-3	NA	TGTGCCAGCAGCCTACCCAGAGCTCGAAGCACAGATACGCAGTATTTT	CASSLPRARSTDTQYF
TRBV4-1	NA	TRBJ2-5	TRBD2	TGCGCCAGCAGCCAAGATTGGGGGGGAGGAGAGACCCAGTACTTC	CASSQDWGGGETQYF
TRBV2	NA	TRBJ2-3	NA	TGTGCCAGCAGTGATCCCGGCAAGTCCACAGATACGCAGTATTTT	CASSDPGKSTDTQYF
TRBV28	NA	TRBJ2-5	TRBD2	TGTGCCAGCATCCCGGGACTAGCAGCGGCGGAGACCCAGTACTTC	CASIPGLAAAETQYF
TRBV7-6	NA	TRBJ1-5	TRBD1	TGTGCCAGCAGCTTAGGTAGCCCGGGACAGGGGATGAGAGGAGATCAGCCCCAGCATTTT	CASSLGSPGQGMRGDQPQHF
TRBV6-6	NA	TRBJ1-5	NA	TGTGCCAGCGCTCTGTCGGGTAGCAATCAGCCCCAGCATTTT	CASALSGSNQPQHF
TRBV11-2	NA	TRBJ2-7	TRBD1	TGTGCCAGCAGCTTAGGGACAGGGACATACGAGCAGTACTTC	CASSLGTGTYEQYF
TRBV19	NA	TRBJ2-1	NA	TGTGCCAGTAGTATAAGCGTCCCCGGGGATGAGCAGTTCTTC	CASSISVPGDEQFF
TRBV19	NA	TRBJ1-2	NA	TGTGCCAGTCAGCACCGGGACGCCCCGTTTCACGGCTACACCTTC	CASQHRDAPFHGYTF
TRBV9	once	TRBJ2-1	NA	TGTGCCAGCAGCCCCCGCAAAGTAATAGGGGAGCAGTTCTTC	CASSPRKVIGEQFF
TRBV29-1	NA	TRBJ2-5	NA	TGCAGCGTTGAAGCCCTGGGAATCCAGTACTTC	CSVEALGIQYF
TRBV4-3	NA	TRBJ2-1	NA	TGCGCCAGCAGCCGGGGTAGCGCTGAGCAGTTCTTC	CASSRGSAEQFF
TRBV4-1	NA	TRBJ2-7	NA	TGCGCCAGCAGCCAAGATTTGGAGGGCACCGGCCGCGAGCAGTACTTC	CASSQDLEGTGREQYF
TRBV5-1	NA	TRBJ2-3	NA	TGCGCCAGCAGTGCGGCCGGGACAAGGGTCCATGGGACAGATACGCAGTATTTT	CASSAAGTRVHGTDTQYF
TRBV19	NA	TRBJ2-7	TRBD2	TGTGCCAGTAGTATAGGCACAAGCGGGGATACCTACGAGCAGTACTTC	CASSIGTSGDTYEQYF
TRBV27	NA	TRBJ2-7	NA	TGTGCCAGCACTGGAGGGCCGGGCGAGCAGTACTTC	CASTGGPGEQYF
TRBV19	NA	TRBJ2-3	NA	TGTGCCAGTAGTCGCACTAGCGATACGCAGTATTTT	CASSRTSDTQYF
TRBV4-1	NA	TRBJ1-1	NA	TGCGCCAGCAGCCAAGTAGGAGGAAACACTGAAGCTTTCTTT	CASSQVGGNTEAFF
TRBV15	NA	TRBJ2-1	TRBD2	TGTGCCACCAGCAGAGATAGGGCTAGCGGCAATGAGCAGTTCTTC	CATSRDRASGNEQFF
TRBV9	NA	TRBJ2-2	TRBD2	TGTGCCAGCAGCCTCAATCTAGCGGGAGGGCAATTGGACACCGGGGAGCTGTTTTTT	CASSLNLAGGQLDTGELFF
TRBV5-6	NA	TRBJ1-2	NA	TGTGCCAGCAGCTTGGCGGGTAGCTACACCTTC	CASSLAGSYTF
TRBV7-8	NA	TRBJ2-3	TRBD1	TGTGCCAGCAGCGCTGTTACCGGGACAGCAAGCACAGATACGCAGTATTTT	CASSAVTGTASTDTQYF
TRBV27	NA	TRBJ1-2	TRBD1	TGTGCCAGCAGTGACCGGGGACAGGGCAACCATGAGGCTGGCTACACCTTC	CASSDRGQGNHEAGYTF
TRBV6-6	NA	TRBJ2-7	NA	TGTGCCAGCAGTTACTCAAGTACGCCGGCCTACGAGCAGTACTTC	CASSYSSTPAYEQYF
TRBV5-1	NA	TRBJ2-1	NA	TGCGCCAGCAGCGGCTTAGGTTCCGGGACGGTATCCTACAATGAGCAGTTCTTC	CASSGLGSGTVSYNEQFF
TRBV11-2	NA	TRBJ2-3	TRBD2	TGTGCCAGCAGCTTTCCTCCAGGACTAGCGGGGAACACAGATACGCAGTATTTT	CASSFPPGLAGNTDTQYF
TRBV9	NA	TRBJ2-1	NA	TGTGCCAGCAGCGTAAGAGTTGGTGAGCAGTTCTTC	CASSVRVGEQFF
TRBV2	NA	TRBJ2-2	TRBD2	TGTGCCAGCACTCCAGTCCCCCCGCCCTGGGGGACTAACATAAACACCGGGGAGCTGTTTTTT	CASTPVPPPWGTNINTGELFF
TRBV4-1	NA	TRBJ2-3	NA	TGCGCCAGCAGCCTCCGCCCAGAGGGGTCCTATCCTCCAGATACGCAGTATTTT	CASSLRPEGSYPPDTQYF
TRBV5-5	NA	TRBJ2-7	TRBD1	TGTGCCAGCAGCTTCCGGGACAGCTACGAGCAGTACTTC	CASSFRDSYEQYF
TRBV27	NA	TRBJ2-7	TRBD1	TGTGCCAGCAGTTCTCCGGGACAGGGCTACGAGCAGTACTTC	CASSSPGQGYEQYF
TRBV4-1	NA	TRBJ2-1	TRBD2	TGCGCCAGCAGACATAGCGGGAGCTCCTACAATGAGCAGTTCTTC	CASRHSGSSYNEQFF